This T cell receptor beta chain is drawn from a study of T cells in Graves' hyperthyroidism and ophthalmopathy. The ends were cut back, 3 bases at V and 0 bases at J, with 6 bases in the middle. Germline values: CDR1 MNHNS, CDR2 SASEGT. CDR3 length: 14 amino acids. Together with thyroid ultrasound, orbital computed tomography, serum thyroxine and TRAb, clinical symptoms were used for diagnoses. From RNA transcripts, TCR beta CDR3 regions were amplified. The primer set for the first-round RT-PCR of the TCR CDR3 was HTBI. A single record per CDR3 protein comes from TCRdb applying MiXCR to the multiplex PCR reads. The table lists about 380,000 distinct CDR3 sequences, roughly 15% of them singletons, with about 18% in the top ten.

The chain joins TRBV6-1 to TRBJ2-1; no firm D call. Sequences were obtained from blood. This receptor was obtained from a woman aged 25-40 years with Graves' ophthalmopathy. The CDR3 DNA is TGTGCCAGCAGTGATAGAAGCTCCTACAATGAGCAGTTCTTC. This translates into CASSDRSSYNEQFF.